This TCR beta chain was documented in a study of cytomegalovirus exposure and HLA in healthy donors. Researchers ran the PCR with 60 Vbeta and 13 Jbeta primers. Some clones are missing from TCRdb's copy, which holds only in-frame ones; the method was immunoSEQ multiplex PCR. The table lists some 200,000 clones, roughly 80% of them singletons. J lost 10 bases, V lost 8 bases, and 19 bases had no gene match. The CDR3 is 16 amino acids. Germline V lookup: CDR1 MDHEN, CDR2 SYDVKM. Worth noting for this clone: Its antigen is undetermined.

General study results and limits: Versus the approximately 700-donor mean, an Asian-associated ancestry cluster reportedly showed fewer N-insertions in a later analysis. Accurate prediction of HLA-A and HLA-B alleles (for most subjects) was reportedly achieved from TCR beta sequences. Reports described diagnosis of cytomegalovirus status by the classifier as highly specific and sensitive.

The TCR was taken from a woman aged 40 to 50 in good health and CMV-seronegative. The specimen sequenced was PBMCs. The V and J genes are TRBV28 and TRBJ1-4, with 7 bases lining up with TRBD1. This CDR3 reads CASGVSGAGQGGKLFF. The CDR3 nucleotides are TGTGCCAGCGGAGTCTCGGGGGCAGGCCAGGGGGGAAAACTGTTTTTT.